The clone carrying this TCR beta chain came up a few times. The genes are named according to mouse. The sequence runs out 1 residue before the end of the CDR3; the remainder is reconstructed from the germline J gene. Trimming took 5 bases from V and 4 from J, leaving 13 bases between them. Germline CDR1 and CDR2: FNHDT and SITEND (reference sequence). The CDR3 runs 13 residues. These data come from a study of tissue T cells after allogeneic stem cell transplantation. Sequencing used immunoSEQ multiplex PCR; TCRdb keeps in-frame clones, though not all of them. This sample has 7,000 to 7,500 clones, with approximately 50% found just once. Time point meaning: mouse harvest day 7 after allogeneic transplant. Mouse grafts combined 10^7 T-cell-depleted bone marrow cells with 10^6 splenic CD5+ T cells.

Source material: gut tissue. This TCR derives from a female BALB/c mouse given C57BL/6 T cells with graft-versus-host disease after an allogeneic hematopoietic cell transplant. J is TRBJ2-7 and V is TRBV19, with unresolved D. The sequenced CDR3 bases are TGTGCCAGCAGCCCTCGACTTTTATATGAACAGTAC. Its protein is CASSPRLLYEQY. The full-length CDR3 reads as CASSPRLLYEQYF.